The present T cell receptor (beta chain) was sequenced within a study of radiotherapy plus CTLA-4 blockade in lung cancer. In the study overall: Of all patients, around 19% responded objectively and approximately 31% showed disease control.

Worth noting for this clone: What it recognizes is unknown.

Overall study findings and caveats: With interferon-beta, early dynamics of blood T cell clones were reported to best predict response. After radiotherapy and ipilimumab, tumor-derived clones expanded in peripheral blood.

With ipilimumab providing CTLA-4 blockade, focal radiation was administered to patients who had chemo-refractory metastatic non-small-cell lung cancer. The CDR3 consists of 17 residues. Germline loops: CDR1 SGHDT, CDR2 YYEEEE. The V gene end was trimmed by 2 bases and the J gene end by 1 base; junction bases not matched to a gene: 8. Sequencing was performed with immunoSEQ multiplex PCR; in TCRdb, only in-frame clones are kept and a portion is missing. This table has 25,000 to 35,000 clones, less than 85% appearing once. This sequence joins TRBV5-6 and TRBJ2-3; 9 positions match TRBD2. This specimen consisted of peripheral blood, obtained from a patient treated with radiotherapy plus ipilimumab. The clonotype originates from a human donor with non-small cell lung cancer who had stable disease on radiotherapy plus ipilimumab. The CDR3 is CASSLYTTSGRTDTQYF. The CDR3 DNA reads as TGTGCCAGCAGCTTATACACCACTAGCGGGCGCACAGATACGCAGTATTTT.